This record looks at one T cell receptor (beta chain) sequence and its context. The antigen it binds to is not known. Per-nucleotide qualities are absent, and no much larger clonotype sits a single base away. The data were obtained in a study of blood T cell repertoires in COVID-19 (dated by TCRdb to about 2020). With regard to the full study: Samples from collaborators originated in the United States, Italy and Spain and spanned both the acute and convalescent phases of COVID-19. HLA class I and class II types, where available, came from metadata supplied by the sample provider rather than from assay-based typing. The material from the prospective study consisted of cDNA or gDNA derived from T cells, B-cell-depleted T cells, or PBMCs. The repertoires were released in a freely available public database meant as a resource for research on the immune response to SARS-CoV-2. The samples were drawn from two sources: the first 160 participants of the ongoing ImmuneRACE study, and approximately 1,300 subjects contributed by 6 global collaborators. The dataset comprised deeply sampled blood TCRbeta repertoires from subjects exposed to, actively infected with, or recovered from COVID-19. Nearly every sample came with metadata listing a de-identified subject ID, COVID-19 status, age in years and sex. The study at large found these results: How much clinical and demographic metadata was included differed by source and by participant, and the metadata was provided uncurated.

V is pruned by 3 bases and J by 6 bases, leaving 0 bases of the junction without a gene match. The CDR3 has 12 amino acids, counting the end cysteine and phenylalanine. Just the 36-base CDR3 DNA is kept, in frame starting at base 1. CDR1 is given as GTSNPN and CDR2 as SVGIG, both from the germline V gene (reference sequence). TCRbeta CDR3 regions were amplified from genomic DNA using the immunoSEQ Assay, a bias-controlled multiplex PCR. The published analysis was carried out like this. Nucleated cell counts per sample were estimated from amplification of reference gene primers within the assay. To quantify the absolute abundance of each unique TCRbeta CDR3 rearrangement, sequence reads were collapsed and filtered. For each sample, productive Simpson clonality was calculated by taking the square root of Simpson's diversity index across productive rearrangements. TCRdb stores this immuneACCESS table with in-frame sequences only. Part of the clones is absent; in the studies checked, under half of the shortfall reflects unresolved V genes, and no reason is known for the rest. V, J and clone size derive from that table, while D and trimming were established from the DNA sequence. Within this sample are 250,000 to 350,000 clones, with 70% to 90% of them counted one time only. The top ten clonotypes cover about 4.1% of the sample.

In the prospective study, participants were roughly 18 to 95 years old, resided in 20 to 30 geographic areas of the United States, and were enrolled through a virtual design. To assign participants to cohorts, the prospective study relied on clinical history that participants themselves reported in a screening survey and a study questionnaire. Recovered participants in ImmuneRACE Cohort 3 were defined as having two consecutive negative NP/OP PCR tests, clearance from a healthcare professional, or resolution of symptoms. In the prospective study, mobile phlebotomists collected whole blood, serum and a nasopharyngeal or oropharyngeal swab from each participant. Prospective study participants could optionally give additional blood draws and questionnaires over a roughly 2-month period. Prospective study blood samples were shipped either frozen or at room temperature before DNA extraction.

The sample was PBMCs or T cells enriched from blood (not recorded which). This receptor was obtained from a woman between 25 and 40 years old who had recovered from COVID-19. The chain couples TRBV30 to TRBJ2-2; a stretch of 8 junction bases matches TRBD1. CDR3 sequence: CAWRDRAGELFF. The DNA sequence is given as TGTGCCTGGAGGGACAGGGCCGGGGAGCTGTTTTTT. With the portions outside the CDR3 filled from the reference TRBV30 and TRBJ2-2 genes, the complete variable region becomes SQTIHQWPATLVQPVGSPLSLECTVEGTSNPNLYWYRQAAGRGLQLLFYSVGIGQISSEVPQNLSASRPQDRQFILSSKKLLLSDSGFYLCAWRDRAGELFFGEGSRLTVL.